This T cell receptor (beta chain) was sequenced in a study of blood T cells in healthy people across ages. Around 9.5 milliliters of peripheral blood were drawn from each donor. No fewer than 5.5 micrograms of total RNA were isolated from every sample. Points on this clonotype: As yet, its antigen is unknown.

Then a second PCR, running about 6 to 12 cycles, was carried out with a sample-barcoded 5' primer and a J-beta primer mix. TCRdb recomputed calls from the 5' RACE reads with MiXCR, one row per CDR3 protein. The data show 720,000 or so distinct CDR3 sequences, 35% to 50% seen once. General study points: Donor CMV infection status was unknown, possibly confounding age-related changes in expanded clonotypes.

The ends were cut back, 10 bases at V and 3 bases at J, with 15 bases in the middle. Germline CDR1 and CDR2: MNHEY and SVGEGT. The CDR3 runs to 13 residues. V usage is TRBV6-2 or TRBV6-3 and J usage is TRBJ2-5, with D tentatively TRBD2 (6 bases). The specimen was blood. The sequence was obtained from an older man in good health. Here the CDR3 DNA reads TGTGCCATCCGCGGGGCGGGGAAAGAGACCCAGTACTTC. Protein product: CAIRGAGKETQYF.